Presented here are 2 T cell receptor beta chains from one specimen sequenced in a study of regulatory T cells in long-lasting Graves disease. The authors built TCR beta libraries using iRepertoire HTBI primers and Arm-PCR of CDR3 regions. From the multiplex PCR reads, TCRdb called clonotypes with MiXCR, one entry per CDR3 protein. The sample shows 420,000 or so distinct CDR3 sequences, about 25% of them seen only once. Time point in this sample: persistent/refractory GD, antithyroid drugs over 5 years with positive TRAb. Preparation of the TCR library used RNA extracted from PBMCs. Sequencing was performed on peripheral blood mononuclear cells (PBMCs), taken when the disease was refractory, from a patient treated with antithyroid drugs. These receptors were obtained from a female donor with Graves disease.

This CDR3 reads CSARLPKSGTVISYEQYF. The CDR3 nucleotides are TGCAGTGCTAGATTACCGAAATCCGGGACAGTAATCTCCTACGAGCAGTACTTC. This chain links TRBV20-1 with TRBJ2-7; 7 positions agree with TRBD1. The CDR3 spans 18 residues. Germline V CDR1 and CDR2: DFQATT, SNEGSKA (reference sequence). V shed 2 bases, J shed 0 bases, and the junction held 16 bases outside the gene matches.

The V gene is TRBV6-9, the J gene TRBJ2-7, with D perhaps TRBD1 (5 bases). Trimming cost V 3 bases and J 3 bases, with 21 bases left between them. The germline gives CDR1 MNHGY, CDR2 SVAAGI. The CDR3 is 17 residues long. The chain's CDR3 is CASSYSRVTGYYYEQYF. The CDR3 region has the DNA TGTGCCAGCAGTTACTCTCGGGTCACAGGATATTACTACGAGCAGTACTTC.